This TCR beta chain was sequenced in a study of T cell responses to AZD1222 COVID-19 vaccine. Study findings and constraints: Donors were chiefly white British, with a greater number of females, and clonal diversity was perhaps underestimated. A reported finding is that nearly half of spike-specific TCRs target unmutated variant regions. Every sample of the repertoires postdated the peak T cell response.

The count of this clone is one. Its antigen is not identified. The assay was immunoSEQ multiplex PCR, and TCRdb's table has in-frame clones only and misses some. The data show 95,000 to 120,000 clones, with approximately 89% seen just once and about 6.8% held by the top ten. Doses given second, at about 4 or about 12 weeks, were pooled. Trimming pared 4 bases from V and 7 bases from J, leaving 17 bases between. The CDR3 consists of 15 residues. Germline V CDR1 and CDR2: LGHDT, YNNKEL (reference sequence). The chain combines TRBV3-1 (or the pseudogene TRBV3-2) with TRBJ2-1; D perhaps matches TRBD2 (7 bases). The material sequenced was peripheral blood, taken 28 days after the second AZD1222 dose. This receptor was obtained from an adult who received the AZD1222 COVID-19 vaccine. CDR3 bases: TGTGCCAGCAGCCGGAAAGGGGGAGGGGGGAATGAGCAGTTCTTC. Encoded protein: CASSRKGGGGNEQFF.